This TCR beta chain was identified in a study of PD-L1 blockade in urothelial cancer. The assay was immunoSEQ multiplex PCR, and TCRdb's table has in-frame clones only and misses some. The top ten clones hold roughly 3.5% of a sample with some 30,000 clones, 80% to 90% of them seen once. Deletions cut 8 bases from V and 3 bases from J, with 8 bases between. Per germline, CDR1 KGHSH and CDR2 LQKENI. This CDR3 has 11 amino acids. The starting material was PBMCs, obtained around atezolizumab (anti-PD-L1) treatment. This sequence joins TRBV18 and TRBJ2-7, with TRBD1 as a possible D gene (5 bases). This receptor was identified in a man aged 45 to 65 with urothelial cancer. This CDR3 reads CASGDSYEQYF. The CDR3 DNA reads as TGTGCCAGCGGAGACAGCTACGAGCAGTACTTC.